Only a few counts were recorded for the clone carrying this T cell receptor beta chain. Its antigen is currently unknown. Germline V lookup: CDR1 SGHDT, CDR2 YYEEEE. V was trimmed by 4 bases and J by 0 bases, leaving 13 bases between them. CDR3 length equals 15 residues. This PCR relied on a set of 60 Vbeta primers and 13 Jbeta primers. The assay was immunoSEQ multiplex PCR, and TCRdb's table has in-frame clones only and misses some. The sample yields about 96,000 clones, roughly three quarters seen once. These data are taken from a study of cytomegalovirus exposure and HLA in healthy donors. Study-wide context: Early released data comprised approximately 85 million unique TCRs from HLA-typed donors. Overall study results and limits: Per a prior analysis, the majority of TCR beta V segments were productive roughly 87% or roughly 30% of the time. Presence/absence analyses assumed roughly uniform sequencing depth across donors, which may not hold.

The specimen sequenced was PBMCs. The source of this sequence is a man aged 25 to 40 in good health and CMV-seronegative. This chain connects TRBV5-6 to TRBJ1-1; D ambiguous. The CDR3 DNA sequence: TGTGCCAGCAGCCCCGCACAGCGGATGAACACTGAAGCTTTCTTT. The encoded protein is CASSPAQRMNTEAFF.